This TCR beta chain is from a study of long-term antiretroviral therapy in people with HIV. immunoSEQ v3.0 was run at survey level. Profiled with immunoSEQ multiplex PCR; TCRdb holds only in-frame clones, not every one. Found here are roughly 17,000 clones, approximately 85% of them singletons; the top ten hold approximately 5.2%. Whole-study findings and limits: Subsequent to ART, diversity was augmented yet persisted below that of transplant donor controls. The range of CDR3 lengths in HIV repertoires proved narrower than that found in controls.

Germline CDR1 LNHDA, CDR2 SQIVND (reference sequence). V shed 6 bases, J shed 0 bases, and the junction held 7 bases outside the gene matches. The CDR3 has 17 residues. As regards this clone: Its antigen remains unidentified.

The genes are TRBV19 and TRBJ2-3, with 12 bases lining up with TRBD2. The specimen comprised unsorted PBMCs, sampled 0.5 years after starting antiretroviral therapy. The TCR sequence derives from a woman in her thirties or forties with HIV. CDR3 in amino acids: CASSWTSGVYSTDTQYF. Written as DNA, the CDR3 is TGTGCCAGTAGCTGGACTAGCGGGGTATACAGCACAGATACGCAGTATTTT.